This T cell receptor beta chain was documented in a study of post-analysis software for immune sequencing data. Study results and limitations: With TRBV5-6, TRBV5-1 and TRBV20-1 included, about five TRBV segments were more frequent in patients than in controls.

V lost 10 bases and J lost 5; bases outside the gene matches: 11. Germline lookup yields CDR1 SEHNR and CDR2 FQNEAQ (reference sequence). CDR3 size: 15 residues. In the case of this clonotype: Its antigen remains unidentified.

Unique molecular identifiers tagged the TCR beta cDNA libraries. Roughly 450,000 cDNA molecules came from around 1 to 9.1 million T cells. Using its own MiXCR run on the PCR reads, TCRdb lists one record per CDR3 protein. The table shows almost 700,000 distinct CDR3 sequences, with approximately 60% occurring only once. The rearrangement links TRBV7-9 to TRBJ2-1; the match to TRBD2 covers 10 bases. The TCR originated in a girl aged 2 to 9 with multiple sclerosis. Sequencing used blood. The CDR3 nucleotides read TGTGCCATCATGACCGGGACTAGCGCCCACAATGAGCAGTTCTTC. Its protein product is CAIMTGTSAHNEQFF.